Below, 27 T cell receptor beta chains from the same sample are listed, as sequenced in a study of shared clonotypes between healthy human individuals. The table came from immunoSEQ multiplex PCR; TCRdb's copy has only in-frame clones and leaves some out. Among around 700,000 clones listed, roughly 73% were seen once. Specimen: memory CD4+ T cells sorted from blood. Subset described: CD45RA-negative fraction. The receptors shown here come from a woman in her 30s in good health.

This clone came up once. The rearrangement links TRBV19 to TRBJ1-1, with a possible D match to TRBD1 (6 bases). Looked up from germline, CDR1 is LNHDA and CDR2 is SQIVND (reference sequence). V lost 5 bases to trimming and J lost 8 bases, with 24 bases between them. This CDR3 has 16 amino acids. CDR3 in DNA: TGTGCCAGTAGTCCAAACAGGGAACCGAGAACCACCGAAGCTTTCTTT. Its protein product is CASSPNREPRTTEAFF.

The rearrangement uses TRBV5-1 and TRBJ2-1, with D perhaps being TRBD1 or TRBD2 (5 bases each). V lost 0 bases to trimming and J lost 9 bases, with 13 bases between them. CDR1 and CDR2 (germline): SGHRS, YFSETQ. This CDR3 region has 14 residues. CDR3 in DNA: TGCGCCAGCAGCTTGGTGGTCAGGGACGGTGAGCAGTTCTTC. This gives the protein CASSLVVRDGEQFF.

The rearrangement links TRBV7-2 to TRBJ2-3; possible D gene TRBD2, 6 bases. CDR1 SGHTA and CDR2 FQGNSA come from the germline V gene. Trimming left V 4 bases short and J 0 bases short, with 23 bases between. The CDR3 runs 19 residues. Here the CDR3 DNA reads TGTGCCAGCAGCTCCCAACCCCCACGACTAGTCCTTAGCACAGATACGCAGTATTTT. As protein: CASSSQPPRLVLSTDTQYF.

The rearrangement joins TRBV5-1 to TRBJ2-3, with 7 bases matching TRBD1. Trimming at V came to 0 bases and at J to 0 bases, leaving 4 bases not matched to a gene. The CDR3 sequence is 16 residues long. Germline-derived CDR1 and CDR2 are SGHRS and YFSETQ. The CDR3 sequence is CASSLDAGGSTDTQYF. The CDR3 DNA is TGCGCCAGCAGCTTGGATGCAGGGGGAAGCACAGATACGCAGTATTTT.

The chain's CDR3 is CSVAEQLETQYF. The CDR3, as DNA: TGCAGCGTTGCTGAGCAGTTGGAGACCCAGTACTTC. J is TRBJ2-5 and V is TRBV29-1; D gene unclear. Germline V gene sequence: CDR1 SQVTM, CDR2 ANQGSEA. Deletions cut 4 bases from V and 5 bases from J, with 11 bases between. The CDR3 loop spans 12 amino acids.

The V call is TRBV23-1, the J call TRBJ1-5; 7 nucleotides line up with TRBD1. TRBV23-1 has ORF status, its function being uncertain. The V gene end was trimmed by 8 bases and the J gene end by 3 bases; junction bases not matched to a gene: 10. This CDR3 has 15 amino acids. The CDR3 is CASEVRDSSNQPQHF. CDR3 sequence (DNA): TGCGCCAGCGAGGTCCGGGACAGCTCCAATCAGCCCCAGCATTTT.

This clone was detected a few times. V gene TRBV5-4 combines with J gene TRBJ2-2; the match to TRBD2 covers 10 bases. CDR3 length: 15 amino acids. Germline values: CDR1 SGHNT, CDR2 YYREEE (reference sequence). V trimming: 4 bases; J trimming: 3 bases; junction bases outside the gene matches: 3. CDR3 loop: CASSPGTSDTGELFF. Written as DNA, the CDR3 is TGTGCCAGCAGCCCAGGGACTAGCGACACCGGGGAGCTGTTTTTT. The whole variable domain, filled in from reference TRBV5-4 and TRBJ2-2, reads ETGVTQSPTHLIKTRGQQVTLRCSSQSGHNTVSWYQQALGQGPQFIFQYYREEENGRGNFPPRFSGLQFPNYSSELNVNALELDDSALYLCASSPGTSDTGELFFGEGSRLTVL.

The rearrangement links TRBV28 to TRBJ1-2, with D possibly being TRBD1 (6 bases). V lost 2 bases, J lost 1 base, and 11 bases lay in between. In germline, CDR1 is MDHEN, CDR2 SYDVKM. The CDR3 loop spans 15 amino acids. The CDR3 DNA reads as TGTGCCAGCAGTTTACCGCGGGGGCTTAACTATGGCTACACCTTC. Protein: CASSLPRGLNYGYTF.

A remark on this clone: The identical CDR3 is also encoded by other nucleotide sequences in the sample. The rearrangement uses TRBV6-1 and TRBJ1-5; 7 nucleotides agree with TRBD1. CDR3 length: 15 residues. V was pared by 1 base and J by 4 bases, with 4 bases of the junction left unmatched. Germline CDR1 and CDR2: MNHNS and SASEGT. The chain's CDR3 is CASSEGAGGNQPQHF. The CDR3 DNA sequence: TGTGCCAGCAGTGAAGGGGCAGGGGGAAATCAGCCCCAGCATTTT.

The chain is built from TRBV5-1 and TRBJ1-1; D is unresolved. This CDR3 is built from 14 residues. Germline loops: CDR1 SGHRS, CDR2 YFSETQ. V lost 6 bases and J 0 bases, leaving 12 bases between the germline ends. In DNA form, the CDR3 reads TGCGCCAGCAAAAACGGACCGATGAACACTGAAGCTTTCTTT. Translated, it gives CASKNGPMNTEAFF.

This chain connects TRBV5-5 to TRBJ1-2; TRBD1 might be the D (5 bases). V lost 2 bases and J 3 bases, leaving 20 bases between the germline ends. In germline, CDR1 is SGHKS, CDR2 YYEKEE (reference sequence). This CDR3 is 17 amino acids long. This CDR3 is CASSLRRARQGDYGYTF. The CDR3 DNA follows: TGTGCCAGCAGCTTACGGCGGGCGCGGCAGGGAGACTATGGCTACACCTTC.

The rearrangement joins TRBV5-1 to TRBJ2-7, with D hard to call. There are 13 residues in the CDR3. Germline CDR1 reads SGHRS; CDR2 reads YFSETQ. Trimming left V 5 bases short and J 2 bases short, with 11 bases between. The CDR3 DNA is TGCGCCAGCAGTGCACTTCCGGCCTACGAGCAGTACTTC. It codes for CASSALPAYEQYF.

This chain joins TRBV18 and TRBJ2-3, with a possible D match to TRBD2 (5 bases). Trimming stripped 0 bases from V and 0 bases from J, with 7 bases between. The length of the CDR3 is 15 residues. CDR1 is KGHSH and CDR2 is LQKENI in the germline V gene. This chain's CDR3 is CASSPPRASTDTQYF. CDR3 sequence (DNA): TGTGCCAGCTCACCACCGCGGGCAAGCACAGATACGCAGTATTTT.

This sequence joins TRBV6-1 and TRBJ1-2; D ambiguous. CDR1 is MNHNS, CDR2 SASEGT, per germline. This CDR3 region has 15 residues. V lost 0 bases and J lost 7, with 15 bases in between. The CDR3 bases are TGTGCCAGCAGTGAAGCGCTTCGAGCAGTCGGTGGCTACACCTTC. The encoded protein is CASSEALRAVGGYTF.

This rearrangement joins TRBV11-2 to TRBJ2-3; 9 bases are a match to TRBD2. After removal of 5 bases from V and 1 base from J, the junction contained 7 bases not matched to a gene. This CDR3 is built from 16 residues. Germline V gene data show CDR1 as SGHAT and CDR2 as FQNNGV. The CDR3 DNA reads as TGTGCCAGCAGCCGGGGACTAGCACCTCGCACAGATACGCAGTATTTT. Its translation: CASSRGLAPRTDTQYF.

The V call is TRBV9, the J call TRBJ2-1; 12 bases map to TRBD2. Germline values: CDR1 SGDLS, CDR2 YYNGEE. The J segment lost 8 bases and the V segment lost 3 bases, leaving 6 bases of the junction unmatched. The CDR3 extends over 15 amino acids. This chain's CDR3 is CASSALAGGGDEQFF. CDR3 DNA sequence: TGTGCCAGCAGCGCACTAGCGGGAGGCGGCGATGAGCAGTTCTTC.

The chain uses TRBV7-9 and TRBJ2-1; 8 bases line up with TRBD1. Germline CDR1 is SEHNR and CDR2 is FQNEAQ (reference sequence). The trim removed 1 base at V and 7 bases at J, leaving 0 bases unmatched. CDR3 size: 13 residues. CDR3 residues: CASSLGQGNEQFF. CDR3 sequence (DNA): TGTGCCAGCAGCTTAGGACAGGGGAATGAGCAGTTCTTC.

This clone was recorded only once. The J gene is TRBJ2-1, the V gene TRBV29-1, with 12 bases that match TRBD2. Germline V gene sequence: CDR1 SQVTM, CDR2 ANQGSEA. The length of the CDR3 is 16 residues. Unmatched junction bases numbered 14, after V lost 6 bases and J lost 8 bases. The CDR3 nucleotides read TGCAGCGTGGGTGGACTAGCGGGGACAGGAGTCGATGAGCAGTTCTTC. Encoded protein: CSVGGLAGTGVDEQFF.

This chain connects TRBV11-1 to TRBJ2-1; possible D gene TRBD1, 6 bases. CDR3 length equals 16 residues. Germline V gene data show CDR1 as SGHAT and CDR2 as FQDESV (reference sequence). V was cut by 7 bases and J by 1 base, with 17 bases left in between. CDR3 protein: CASKTSGTRSYNEQFF. DNA for the CDR3: TGTGCCAGCAAAACTTCCGGGACACGATCCTACAATGAGCAGTTCTTC.

Note on this clone: This may arise from a read error, as a much more abundant clone is one base away. Other nucleotide sequences from this sample produce the same CDR3. The chain is built from TRBV25-1 and TRBJ2-7; no definite D call. Trimming removed 1 base from V and 3 bases from J, with 4 bases in between. This CDR3 spans 12 amino acids. The germline V gene has CDR1 MGHDK and CDR2 SYGVNS. CDR3 bases: TGTGCCAGCAGTGAATCCAGCTACGAGCAGTACTTC. Translated: CASSESSYEQYF.

This sequence joins TRBV10-2 and TRBJ2-7; no clear D. The germline gives CDR1 WSHSY, CDR2 SAAADI. V shed 2 bases and J shed 7 bases, with 12 bases lying between them. This CDR3 region has 13 residues. This CDR3 reads CASSELSSGEQYF. The CDR3 DNA sequence: TGCGCCAGCAGTGAGCTGTCGTCCGGAGAGCAGTACTTC.

Only one count was recorded for this clone. The chain has TRBV7-2 and TRBJ2-1; 11 nucleotides line up with TRBD2. The CDR3 has 16 amino acids. CDR1 is SGHTA, CDR2 FQGNSA, per germline. The ends lost 5 bases at V and 3 bases at J; junction bases unmatched: 6. The CDR3 spells CASSIRTSGGYNEQFF. The CDR3 DNA is TGTGCCAGCAGCATACGTACTAGCGGGGGCTACAATGAGCAGTTCTTC.

V usage is TRBV2 and J usage is TRBJ2-3; 9 bases line up with TRBD1. V shed 6 bases and J 3 bases; nucleotides not matched to a gene: 7. The germline gives CDR1 SNHLY, CDR2 FYNNEI. The CDR3 has 15 residues. CDR3 region: CASRGQGKRTDTQYF. CDR3 in DNA: TGTGCCAGCAGGGGACAGGGAAAAAGGACAGATACGCAGTATTTT.

The J gene is TRBJ1-3, the V gene TRBV6-6, with D perhaps matching TRBD1 (5 bases). The ends were cut back, 3 bases at V and 6 bases at J, with 18 bases in the middle. Per the germline V gene, CDR1 is MNHNY and CDR2 is SVGAGI (reference sequence). The CDR3 has 16 residues. In DNA, the CDR3 is TGTGCCAGCAGTTATTCGGGAGCAGGGTCAGTAAACACCATATATTTT. Translating gives CASSYSGAGSVNTIYF.

This chain connects TRBV5-8 to TRBJ2-1; TRBD2 agrees at 9 bases. Germline V gives CDR1 SGHTS, CDR2 YDEGEE. Germline trimming cut 4 bases from V and 7 bases from J; bases unmatched to any gene: 15. The length of the CDR3 is 17 residues. The DNA of the CDR3 is TGTGCCAGCAGCAGGGGTTTTGGCGGGAGGGGACAGAATGAGCAGTTCTTC. The encoded protein is CASSRGFGGRGQNEQFF.

This clone was seen more than once but under ten times. The same CDR3 also results from other DNA sequences found in this sample. V usage is TRBV4-2 and J usage is TRBJ1-2; D is perhaps TRBD1 (6 bases). The CDR3 covers 15 residues. With 3 bases removed from V and 2 bases from J, the gap between germline ends came to 13 bases. CDR1 and CDR2 from the germline V gene are LGHNA and YNFKEQ. The DNA of the CDR3 is TGTGCCAGCAGCCAGCCCGGACAGCGGAACTATGGCTACACCTTC. It yields the protein CASSQPGQRNYGYTF.

V gene TRBV7-9 combines with J gene TRBJ2-5; D call uncertain. The CDR3 spans 12 residues. The ends were cut back, 5 bases at V and 5 bases at J, with 9 bases in the middle. Germline V gene lookup returns CDR1 SEHNR and CDR2 FQNEAQ (reference sequence). In DNA form, the CDR3 reads TGTGCCAGCAGCCCAGGAATCGAGACCCAGTACTTC. It yields the protein CASSPGIETQYF. Based on the CDR3 plus reference TRBV7-9 and TRBJ2-5, the full variable domain is DTGVSQNPRHKITKRGQNVTFRCDPISEHNRLYWYRQTLGQGPEFLTYFQNEAQLEKSRLLSDRFSAERPKGSFSTLEIQRTEQGDSAMYLCASSPGIETQYFGPGTRLLVL.